This entry features one T cell receptor beta chain sequence. This CDR3 has 16 amino acids. Trimming stripped 3 bases from V and 2 bases from J, with 16 bases between. Germline V gene data show CDR1 as MDHEN and CDR2 as SYDVKM. This record belongs to a study of technical replicates of blood from a handful of donors. Clones were read by immunoSEQ multiplex PCR, and TCRdb kept only the in-frame ones, dropping some. The table shows under 85,000 clones, with roughly 97% occurring only once. V usage is TRBV28 and J usage is TRBJ1-2; no definite D call. The sample consisted of T cells isolated from PBMCs. The receptor's source is a human donor in good health. The DNA of the CDR3 is TGTGCCAGCAGTTTTATTCCGGGGATCCGAAACTATGGCTACACCTTC. Translation gives CASSFIPGIRNYGYTF.